A single sample gave rise to the 31 T cell receptor beta chains below, sequenced in a study of blood T cell repertoires in COVID-19. Method: immunoSEQ multiplex PCR; TCRdb's copy keeps in-frame clones and lacks some. This repertoire shows 180,000 or so clones, around 85% found once; its top ten account for about 18%. Sequences were obtained from peripheral blood. The receptor source for this set is a person aged 70 to 79 with COVID-19, enrolled during active disease.

The chain uses TRBV27 and TRBJ1-1; the D gene is possibly TRBD1 (6 bases). Deletions cut 3 bases from V and 1 base from J, with 9 bases between. This CDR3 has 14 amino acids. Looked up from germline, CDR1 is MNHEY and CDR2 is SMNVEV (reference sequence). CDR3 sequence: CASSFDRTNTEAFF. DNA for the CDR3: TGTGCCAGCAGTTTCGACAGGACGAACACTGAAGCTTTCTTT.

V gene TRBV5-4 combines with J gene TRBJ1-3, with a tentative D call TRBD1 (5 bases). There are 18 residues in the CDR3. CDR1 and CDR2 from the germline V gene are SGHNT and YYREEE (reference sequence). With 0 bases removed from V and 4 bases from J, the gap between germline ends came to 20 bases. The CDR3 spells CASSLDGGGGGLGNTIYF. The DNA for the CDR3 is TGTGCCAGCAGCTTGGATGGGGGAGGCGGGGGTCTAGGAAACACCATATATTTT.

V and J are TRBV28 and TRBJ1-5, with D unresolved. This CDR3 spans 11 amino acids. V dropped 5 bases and J dropped 6 bases, with 5 bases sitting between them. Germline V gene data show CDR1 as MDHEN and CDR2 as SYDVKM. In DNA, the CDR3 is TGTGCCAGCAGTCGGGGTCAGCCCCAGCATTTT. It yields the protein CASSRGQPQHF. Full variable domain (remainder filled in from reference TRBV28 and TRBJ1-5): DVKVTQSSRYLVKRTGEKVFLECVQDMDHENMFWYRQDPGLGLRLIYFSYDVKMKEKGDIPEGYSVSREKKERFSLILESASTNQTSMYLCASSRGQPQHFGDGTRLSIL.

V usage is TRBV3-1 (or the pseudogene TRBV3-2) and J usage is TRBJ1-3; 8 bases are a match to TRBD1. CDR1 and CDR2 from the germline V gene are LGHDT and YNNKEL (reference sequence). CDR3 length equals 17 residues. The V and J ends lost 2 bases and 3 bases, in that order; junction bases with no gene match: 9. The CDR3, as DNA: TGTGCCAGCAGCCAAACCGCCACAGGGGGAGGTGGAAACACCATATATTTT. Its translation is CASSQTATGGGGNTIYF.

The gene calls are TRBV5-1 and TRBJ1-2; the D is unclear. The germline CDR1 and CDR2 sequences are SGHRS and YFSETQ. V shed 2 bases and J shed 8 bases, with 16 bases lying between them. The CDR3 has 14 residues. CDR3 amino acids: CASSFSLGEEGYTF. The CDR3 DNA reads as TGCGCCAGCAGCTTCAGTCTTGGAGAAGAGGGCTACACCTTC. The full variable domain, its missing parts supplied by reference TRBV5-1 and TRBJ1-2, is KAGVTQTPRYLIKTRGQQVTLSCSPISGHRSVSWYQQTPGQGLQFLFEYFSETQRNKGNFPGRFSGRQFSNSRSEMNVSTLELGDSALYLCASSFSLGEEGYTFGSGTRLTVV.

The V gene is TRBV28, the J gene TRBJ2-7, with 7 bases fitting TRBD2. V was pared by 1 base and J by 4 bases, with 7 bases of the junction left unmatched. The CDR3 is 15 residues long. Germline values: CDR1 MDHEN, CDR2 SYDVKM. The chain's CDR3 is CASSLSLAGVYEQYF. In DNA form, the CDR3 reads TGTGCCAGCAGTTTATCATTGGCGGGGGTTTACGAGCAGTACTTC.

The rearrangement joins TRBV18 to TRBJ1-1, with 11 bases identical to TRBD1. From germline, CDR1 is KGHSH and CDR2 LQKENI. V dropped 1 base and J dropped 11; count of bases not matched to a gene: 12. CDR3 size: 16 residues. CDR3 amino acids: CASSPQSLDRGLGAFF. The CDR3 nucleotides read TGTGCCAGCTCACCACAGTCCTTGGACAGGGGGCTAGGGGCTTTCTTT. The full variable domain, with the rest looked up from reference TRBV18 and TRBJ1-1, is NAGVMQNPRHLVRRRGQEARLRCSPMKGHSHVYWYRQLPEEGLKFMVYLQKENIIDESGMPKERFSAEFPKEGPSILRIQQVVRGDSAAYFCASSPQSLDRGLGAFFGQGTRLTVV.

CDR3 amino acids: CASSLGTGRNTEAFF. DNA of the CDR3: TGCGCCAGCAGCTTGGGTACAGGGAGGAACACTGAAGCTTTCTTT. The chain links TRBV5-1 to TRBJ1-1, with D perhaps TRBD1 (6 bases). The CDR3 has 15 residues. The germline gives CDR1 SGHRS, CDR2 YFSETQ. V was clipped by 0 bases and J by 1 base, with 10 bases between them. Supplemented by reference TRBV5-1 and TRBJ1-1, the full variable domain reads KAGVTQTPRYLIKTRGQQVTLSCSPISGHRSVSWYQQTPGQGLQFLFEYFSETQRNKGNFPGRFSGRQFSNSRSEMNVSTLELGDSALYLCASSLGTGRNTEAFFGQGTRLTVV.

This clone was picked up one time. The CDR3 loop is CASSLGEGAYEQYF. As DNA, the CDR3 is TGTGCCAGCAGCTTGGGAGAGGGGGCCTACGAGCAGTACTTC. The J gene is TRBJ2-7, the V gene TRBV13, with D possibly TRBD1 on 6 matching bases. The CDR3 is 14 amino acids. CDR1 is PRHDT, CDR2 FYEKMQ, per germline (reference sequence). V shed 3 bases and J shed 2 bases, with 11 bases lying between them.

The table lists this clone with a count of one. The gene calls are TRBV9 and TRBJ1-2, with 10 bases that match TRBD1. The J segment lost 8 bases and the V segment lost 5 bases, leaving 9 bases of the junction unmatched. This CDR3 region has 14 residues. Germline CDR1 and CDR2: SGDLS and YYNGEE. CDR3 DNA sequence: TGTGCCAGCAGAGGACAGGGGGGATGGATAGGCTACACCTTC. It yields the protein CASRGQGGWIGYTF.

This clone was recorded once. This chain joins TRBV11-2 and TRBJ2-7; possible D gene TRBD1, 6 bases. The ends were cut back, 5 bases at V and 0 bases at J, with 8 bases in the middle. The V gene's germline CDR1 is SGHAT and CDR2 FQNNGV. The CDR3 covers 13 residues. The DNA of the CDR3 is TGTGCCAGCAGCCGACAGGACTCCTACGAGCAGTACTTC. Protein sequence: CASSRQDSYEQYF.

V usage is TRBV28 and J usage is TRBJ1-2; D is undetermined. This CDR3 is 16 amino acids long. Trimming left V 2 bases short and J 1 base short, with 14 bases between. In germline, CDR1 is MDHEN, CDR2 SYDVKM. CDR3 sequence: CASSLRLTTNNYGYTF. CDR3 DNA: TGTGCCAGCAGTTTAAGGCTGACGACAAATAACTATGGCTACACCTTC.

The chain uses TRBV5-1 and TRBJ1-5; tentative D call: TRBD1 (5 bases). From germline, CDR1 is SGHRS and CDR2 YFSETQ. The length of the CDR3 is 15 residues. The V and J ends lost 1 base and 7 bases respectively, with 15 bases between them. The CDR3 DNA is TGCGCCAGCAGCTTGACCGGGGGGGATGGACAGCCCCAGCATTTT. Translating it yields CASSLTGGDGQPQHF.

V gene TRBV28 combines with J gene TRBJ2-7; 7 bases align to TRBD1. Germline values: CDR1 MDHEN, CDR2 SYDVKM. V lost 3 bases and J lost 0; bases outside the gene matches: 5. This CDR3 contains 15 residues. CDR3 protein: CASSFGAGGSYEQYF. The CDR3 bases are TGTGCCAGCAGTTTCGGGGCAGGGGGCTCCTACGAGCAGTACTTC.

This clone appeared a few times. The chain recombines TRBV7-9 with TRBJ1-3; TRBD1 matches 10 bases. The CDR3 loop spans 15 amino acids. V gave up 3 bases and J gave up 3 bases; unmatched junction bases: 2. The germline V gene has CDR1 SEHNR and CDR2 FQNEAQ (reference sequence). CDR3: CASSFGQGDGNTIYF. For the CDR3, the DNA is TGTGCCAGCAGCTTCGGACAGGGGGATGGAAACACCATATATTTT.

The V gene is TRBV6-6, the J gene TRBJ2-7, with unresolved D. The CDR3 runs 13 residues. Germline CDR1 reads MNHNY; CDR2 reads SVGAGI (reference sequence). V was shortened by 7 bases and J by 0 bases, with 10 bases between the two germline ends. The CDR3 region is CASTPESSYEQYF. In DNA, the CDR3 is TGTGCCAGCACACCCGAGAGCTCCTACGAGCAGTACTTC.

The chain links TRBV28 to TRBJ1-4, with D perhaps matching TRBD1 (5 bases). Germline V CDR1 and CDR2: MDHEN, SYDVKM. V was trimmed by 5 bases and J by 5 bases, leaving 15 bases between them. The CDR3 has 15 amino acids. CDR3 protein: CASSSPTAQNEKLFF. Here the CDR3 DNA reads TGTGCCAGCAGTAGTCCGACAGCTCAGAATGAAAAACTGTTTTTT.

The rearrangement uses TRBV29-1 and TRBJ2-7; 9 bases are shared with TRBD1. After removal of 3 bases from V and 5 bases from J, the junction contained 8 bases not matched to a gene. The CDR3 spans 14 residues. Germline values: CDR1 SQVTM, CDR2 ANQGSEA. CDR3 in DNA: TGCAGCGTTGACCAAATGGGACAGGGCGACGAGCAGTACTTC. Translation gives CSVDQMGQGDEQYF.

The chain joins TRBV12-3 or TRBV12-4 to TRBJ1-4, with D tentatively TRBD1 (6 bases). V lost 6 bases and J 8 bases, leaving 10 bases between the germline ends. This CDR3 contains 12 residues. The chain's CDR3 is CASSNGGEKLFF. The DNA for the CDR3 is TGTGCCAGCAGCAATGGGGGCGAAAAACTGTTTTTT.

CDR3: CASSLGGPAYEQYF. The DNA for the CDR3 is TGTGCCAGCAGCTTGGGGGGGCCCGCCTACGAGCAGTACTTC. The chain carries TRBV5-4 and TRBJ2-7; TRBD1 is a possible D gene (6 bases). Trimming took 0 bases from V and 2 from J, leaving 9 bases between them. The germline CDR1 and CDR2 sequences are SGHNT and YYREEE (reference sequence). This CDR3 contains 14 residues.

V and J are TRBV5-8 and TRBJ2-7; 9 nucleotides agree with TRBD2. J was trimmed by 2 bases and V by 6 bases; bases with no gene match: 3. The CDR3 length is 13 residues. CDR1 is SGHTS and CDR2 is YDEGEE in the germline V gene. The CDR3 here is CASTASGAYEQYF. CDR3 DNA sequence: TGTGCCAGCACGGCTAGCGGGGCCTACGAGCAGTACTTC.

The chain recombines TRBV5-1 with TRBJ2-6, with D uncertain. With 1 base removed from V and 2 bases from J, the gap between germline ends came to 10 bases. The CDR3 totals 16 residues. Germline values: CDR1 SGHRS, CDR2 YFSETQ. DNA for the CDR3: TGCGCCAGCAGCTTGACGCGTGGAGCTGGGGCCAACGTCCTGACTTTC. Translated: CASSLTRGAGANVLTF.

The chain joins TRBV5-1 to TRBJ1-4; 7 bases line up with TRBD1. CDR3 length: 17 residues. The ends lost 3 bases at V and 6 bases at J; junction bases unmatched: 14. Per germline, CDR1 SGHRS and CDR2 YFSETQ. The DNA of the CDR3 is TGCGCCAGCAGCTCAGGACAGGTTGGGGATCAGGATGAAAAACTGTTTTTT. It specifies CASSSGQVGDQDEKLFF.

This chain joins TRBV18 and TRBJ1-3, with 7 bases identical to TRBD1. V lost 1 base and J lost 4; bases outside the gene matches: 4. The CDR3 is made up of 15 amino acids. The germline CDR1 and CDR2 sequences are KGHSH and LQKENI. CDR3 sequence reads: CASSPQGARGNTIYF. The CDR3 region has the DNA TGTGCCAGCTCACCACAGGGGGCGCGAGGAAACACCATATATTTT.

The chain joins TRBV25-1 to TRBJ1-2; 10 positions match TRBD1. The ends lost 1 base at V and 5 bases at J; junction bases unmatched: 4. This CDR3 has 15 residues. Germline CDR1 and CDR2: MGHDK and SYGVNS. The CDR3 sequence is CASSEWDRGGYGYTF. The CDR3 DNA reads as TGTGCCAGCAGTGAATGGGACAGGGGTGGGTATGGCTACACCTTC.

J is TRBJ1-1 and V is TRBV5-5, with a possible D match to TRBD1 (6 bases). CDR1 SGHKS and CDR2 YYEKEE come from the germline V gene (reference sequence). Trimming pared 4 bases from V and 1 base from J, leaving 14 bases between. The CDR3 is 15 amino acids. The CDR3, as DNA: TGTGCCAGCAGCCCCCGGGGGGGCCGGAACACTGAAGCTTTCTTT. This gives the protein CASSPRGGRNTEAFF.

In its sample, this clone was seen once. The V call is TRBV9, the J call TRBJ1-1, with D tentatively TRBD1 (6 bases). Germline V gene lookup returns CDR1 SGDLS and CDR2 YYNGEE. CDR3 length: 15 amino acids. Trimming took 0 bases from V and 4 from J, leaving 13 bases between them. The CDR3 here is CASSVGPGEITEAFF. CDR3 DNA: TGTGCCAGCAGCGTAGGTCCAGGGGAGATCACTGAAGCTTTCTTT. The whole variable domain, remainder taken from reference TRBV9 and TRBJ1-1, is DSGVTQTPKHLITATGQRVTLRCSPRSGDLSVYWYQQSLDQGLQFLIQYYNGEERAKGNILERFSAQQFPDLHSELNLSSLELGDSALYFCASSVGPGEITEAFFGQGTRLTVV.

This clone has just one count. This sequence joins TRBV23-1 and TRBJ1-5; D perhaps matches TRBD1 (5 bases). TRBV23-1 carries the ORF label, with uncertain function. The CDR3 loop spans 21 amino acids. V was clipped by 8 bases and J by 0 bases, with 32 bases between them. CDR3 in DNA: TGCGCCAGCCTAACCAAGCTTACCGCTGACCTCAGGGCGTATAGCAATCAGCCCCAGCATTTT. Protein: CASLTKLTADLRAYSNQPQHF.

The V call is TRBV19, the J call TRBJ1-4; the D gene is possibly TRBD1 (6 bases). Germline loops: CDR1 LNHDA, CDR2 SQIVND (reference sequence). This CDR3 has 16 residues. V was cut by 6 bases and J by 4 bases, with 18 bases left in between. The CDR3 bases are TGTGCCAGTAGAAGGGACACCGGAAGAAATAATGAAAAACTGTTTTTT. Protein: CASRRDTGRNNEKLFF.

The chain joins TRBV7-8 to TRBJ2-1; the D gene is possibly TRBD1 (6 bases). Trimming stripped 4 bases from V and 9 bases from J, with 16 bases between. This CDR3 region has 14 residues. From germline, CDR1 is SGHVS and CDR2 FQNEAQ. The CDR3 DNA follows: TGTGCCAGCAGCTCCCGGGACACCTCCGTTGAGCAGTTCTTC. Its translation: CASSSRDTSVEQFF. Combining the CDR3 with reference TRBV7-8 and TRBJ2-1 gives the whole variable domain GAGVSQSPRYKVAKRGQDVALRCDPISGHVSLFWYQQALGQGPEFLTYFQNEAQLDKSGLPSDRFFAERPEGSVSTLKIQRTQQEDSAVYLCASSSRDTSVEQFFGPGTRLTVL.

This clone was seen more than once but under ten times. This chain uses TRBV4-2 with TRBJ2-7; 13 nucleotides agree with TRBD2. V shed 2 bases and J 3 bases; nucleotides not matched to a gene: 4. CDR3 length: 16 residues. In germline, CDR1 is LGHNA, CDR2 YNFKEQ. The CDR3 DNA reads TGTGCCAGCAGCCAAACCAGGACTAGCGGGAGCTACGAGCAGTACTTC. It encodes CASSQTRTSGSYEQYF.